This paragraph reports one T cell receptor (beta chain). Primers included in the PCR were 60 Vbeta and 13 Jbeta primers. Profiling relied on immunoSEQ multiplex PCR, and the TCRdb table lists in-frame clones only, not all of them. The sample includes about 190,000 clones, 65% to 75% seen only once; the top ten take more than 4%. Germline V gene lookup returns CDR1 MNHEY and CDR2 SMNVEV (reference sequence). The V and J ends lost 6 bases and 6 bases, in that order; junction bases with no gene match: 11. The CDR3 runs to 15 residues. The sample belongs to a study of cytomegalovirus exposure and HLA in healthy donors.

This TCR was sampled from a man aged 25 to 45 in good health and CMV-seropositive. The genes are TRBV27 and TRBJ1-5; 7 bases are a match to TRBD1. Input material: PBMCs. In nucleotides, the CDR3 is TGTGCCAGCAGAACGACAGGGCGAGTATCTCAGCCCCAGCATTTT. Translated: CASRTTGRVSQPQHF.